This is a list of T cell receptor beta chains from one sample in a study of CD8+CD57+ T cells in acquired aplastic anemia. A single record per CDR3 protein comes from TCRdb applying MiXCR to the reads. Of 150,000 to 170,000 distinct CDR3 sequences in the sample, around half were seen once. Sequenced material: sorted CD4+, CD8+, or CD8+CD57+ T cells (not recorded which) from PBMCs. These receptors all come from a human donor with aplastic anemia. Both conserved end residues are part of each CDR3. D genes are given only for firm matches. A row's size may be missing; if present it is once, few, many or a size class.

v_gene: TRBV10-2; abundance: -; d_gene: -; j_gene: TRBJ2-5; CDR3aa: CASSVIEETQYF; CDR3nt: TGCGCCAGCAGTGTCATCGAAGAGACCCAGTACTTC
v_gene: TRBV7-3; abundance: -; d_gene: -; j_gene: TRBJ2-1; CDR3aa: CASSHNRDNEQFF; CDR3nt: TGTGCCAGCAGTCACAACAGGGACAATGAGCAGTTCTTC
v_gene: TRBV15; abundance: few; d_gene: -; j_gene: TRBJ2-1; CDR3aa: CATSSSERTLYNEQFF; CDR3nt: TGTGCCACCAGCAGCTCCGAGCGGACCCTATACAATGAGCAGTTCTTC
v_gene: TRBV9; abundance: many; d_gene: -; j_gene: TRBJ1-6; CDR3aa: CASSAGNGGELPLHF; CDR3nt: TGTGCCAGCAGCGCAGGGAACGGGGGTGAGTTGCCCCTCCACTTT
v_gene: TRBV7-9; abundance: many; d_gene: -; j_gene: TRBJ2-5; CDR3aa: CASISAGQETQYF; CDR3nt: TGTGCCAGCATCAGCGCGGGACAAGAGACCCAGTACTTC
v_gene: TRBV4-1; abundance: -; d_gene: -; j_gene: TRBJ1-1; CDR3aa: CASSQDKEPNTEAFF; CDR3nt: TGCGCCAGCAGCCAAGATAAGGAGCCGAACACTGAAGCTTTCTTT
v_gene: TRBV6-1; abundance: -; d_gene: -; j_gene: TRBJ1-4; CDR3aa: CASTPERRQFNEKLFF; CDR3nt: TGTGCCAGCACCCCTGAAAGGAGGCAGTTTAATGAAAAACTGTTTTTT
v_gene: TRBV6-5; abundance: many; d_gene: -; j_gene: TRBJ2-7; CDR3aa: CASSYSGPREQYF; CDR3nt: TGTGCCAGCAGTTACTCCGGGCCCCGCGAGCAGTACTTC
v_gene: TRBV3-1; abundance: many; d_gene: TRBD1; j_gene: TRBJ1-2; CDR3aa: CASSHIRDSVDGYTF; CDR3nt: TGTGCCAGCAGCCATATCCGGGACAGTGTTGATGGCTACACCTTC
v_gene: TRBV3-1; abundance: many; d_gene: -; j_gene: TRBJ2-7; CDR3aa: CASSHGLLSYEQYF; CDR3nt: TGTGCCAGCAGCCATGGGCTTCTCTCCTACGAGCAGTACTTC
v_gene: TRBV20-1; abundance: -; d_gene: -; j_gene: TRBJ2-1; CDR3aa: CSARDPALFYEQFF; CDR3nt: TGCAGTGCTAGAGATCCGGCTCTATTTTATGAGCAGTTCTTC
v_gene: TRBV5-4; abundance: many; d_gene: -; j_gene: TRBJ1-1; CDR3aa: CASSLARGGLSTEAFF; CDR3nt: TGTGCCAGCAGCTTGGCGAGGGGGGGGCTGAGCACTGAAGCTTTCTTT
v_gene: TRBV10-2; abundance: -; d_gene: TRBD2; j_gene: TRBJ2-7; CDR3aa: CASRGLAGDEQYF; CDR3nt: TGCGCCAGCAGAGGACTAGCGGGCGACGAGCAGTACTTC
v_gene: TRBV10-2; abundance: -; d_gene: TRBD2; j_gene: TRBJ2-7; CDR3aa: CASRETSGTYEQYF; CDR3nt: TGCGCCAGCAGGGAAACTAGCGGTACCTACGAGCAGTACTTC
v_gene: TRBV7-6; abundance: once; d_gene: -; j_gene: TRBJ2-3; CDR3aa: CASSFLPSDTQYF; CDR3nt: TGTGCCAGCAGCTTCCTGCCATCAGATACGCAGTATTTT